These 18 T cell receptor beta chains were all obtained from the same sample, sequenced in a study of cytomegalovirus exposure and HLA in healthy donors. PCR employed 60 Vbeta and 13 Jbeta primers. Assay: immunoSEQ multiplex PCR; the TCRdb copy retains only in-frame clones and omits some. The sample has more than 65,000 clones, 76% seen once. Material: PBMCs. The receptors originated from a man aged 40-55 years in good health and CMV-seronegative.

The V call is TRBV6-5, the J call TRBJ1-1; 11 bases line up with TRBD1. Looked up from germline, CDR1 is MNHEY and CDR2 is SVGAGI. This CDR3 spans 14 amino acids. The junction had 2 bases not matched to a gene; V was cut back by 4 bases and J by 4 bases. CDR3 protein: CASSSGQGVTEAFF. The CDR3 DNA sequence: TGTGCCAGCAGTTCGGGACAGGGGGTCACTGAAGCTTTCTTT.

CDR3 amino acids: CTSSQPEGHRGGPYEQYF. For the CDR3, the DNA is TGCACCAGCAGCCAGCCCGAAGGGCACCGGGGGGGACCCTACGAGCAGTACTTC. V gene TRBV1 combines with J gene TRBJ2-7; the table names TRBD2, a call not compared with the DNA. TRBV1 is tagged as a pseudogene. CDR3 size: 18 residues.

Turning to this clone: The sample has other DNA sequences that encode this CDR3 too. The chain uses TRBV6-4 and TRBJ2-3; weak D call: TRBD2 (7 bases). CDR3 length equals 15 residues. V was clipped by 2 bases and J by 6 bases, with 15 bases between them. Germline CDR1 reads MRHNA; CDR2 reads SNTAGT. Here the CDR3 DNA reads TGTGCCAGCAGTGACAGTGCGGGGGCGGGGGATACGCAGTATTTT. This codes for CASSDSAGAGDTQYF.

This sequence joins TRBV7-8 and TRBJ1-5; no firm D call. The CDR3 is 15 amino acids. V lost 0 bases and J 3 bases, leaving 9 bases between the germline ends. Germline V gene lookup returns CDR1 SGHVS and CDR2 FQNEAQ. CDR3 sequence (DNA): TGTGCCAGCAGCTTAGCGCAGACAATCAATCAGCCCCAGCATTTT. Its protein is CASSLAQTINQPQHF.

V and J are TRBV18 and TRBJ2-3, with TRBD1 matching over 12 bases. The CDR3 extends over 14 amino acids. Trimming at V came to 4 bases and at J to 8 bases, leaving 4 bases not matched to a gene. CDR1 and CDR2 from the germline V gene are KGHSH and LQKENI. The CDR3 is CASSQEGQGATQYF. As DNA, the CDR3 is TGTGCCAGCTCACAGGAGGGACAGGGGGCTACGCAGTATTTT.

The chain carries TRBV2 and TRBJ2-7; TRBD1 is a possible D gene (5 bases). V lost 7 bases to trimming and J lost 2 bases, with 12 bases between them. CDR3 length: 13 residues. Germline V gene lookup returns CDR1 SNHLY and CDR2 FYNNEI. The CDR3 loop reads CASTDRLTYEQYF. The DNA for the CDR3 is TGTGCCAGCACCGACAGACTTACCTACGAGCAGTACTTC.

This clone occurred once. The chain has TRBV7-8 and TRBJ2-7; D may be TRBD1 (6 bases). Germline V lookup: CDR1 SGHVS, CDR2 FQNEAQ. Trimming took off 3 bases at V and 0 bases at J, with 24 bases between the two ends. The CDR3 runs to 19 residues. This CDR3 is CASSFFKWLGQKVSYEQYF. For the CDR3, the DNA is TGTGCCAGCAGCTTTTTTAAGTGGTTAGGACAGAAGGTCTCCTACGAGCAGTACTTC.

V gene TRBV7-9 combines with J gene TRBJ2-1; D may be TRBD1 (6 bases). V lost 5 bases to trimming and J lost 0 bases, with 17 bases between them. In germline, CDR1 is SEHNR, CDR2 FQNEAQ (reference sequence). The CDR3 totals 17 residues. CDR3 protein: CASSPTGRENSYNEQFF. DNA for the CDR3: TGTGCCAGCAGCCCCACAGGGAGAGAAAACTCCTACAATGAGCAGTTCTTC.

This chain connects TRBV2 to TRBJ1-1; the D is unclear. There are 13 residues in the CDR3. Germline V gene data show CDR1 as SNHLY and CDR2 as FYNNEI. The V end lost 3 bases, the J end lost 1 base, and 6 bases lay between the germline ends. The chain's CDR3 is CASSDEGNTEAFF. CDR3 DNA: TGTGCCAGCAGTGACGAGGGGAACACTGAAGCTTTCTTT.

V is TRBV30 and J is TRBJ1-2, with D hard to call. V was pared by 7 bases and J by 1 base, with 22 bases between. The CDR3 spans 16 residues. Germline V CDR1 and CDR2: GTSNPN, SVGIG (reference sequence). In nucleotides, the CDR3 is TGTGCCTCCTATGGACTTGGCAGATCCTTTAACTATGGCTACACCTTC. This codes for CASYGLGRSFNYGYTF. Together with reference TRBV30 and TRBJ1-2, the CDR3 gives the full variable domain: SQTIHQWPATLVQPVGSPLSLECTVEGTSNPNLYWYRQAAGRGLQLLFYSVGIGQISSEVPQNLSASRPQDRQFILSSKKLLLSDSGFYLCASYGLGRSFNYGYTFGSGTRLTVV.

The chain has TRBV5-8 and TRBJ1-6, with 7 nucleotides matching TRBD1. V lost 5 bases and J lost 6; bases outside the gene matches: 5. Germline V gives CDR1 SGHTS, CDR2 YDEGEE. CDR3 length: 14 amino acids. The CDR3, as DNA: TGTGCCAGCAGAGAGGACAGGAGTAATTCACCCCTCCACTTT. This gives the protein CASREDRSNSPLHF.

The rearrangement uses TRBV7-8 and TRBJ1-2; D is unclear. CDR1 is SGHVS and CDR2 is FQNEAQ in the germline V gene. V was shortened by 5 bases and J by 10 bases, with 14 bases between the two germline ends. CDR3 length: 12 residues. As DNA, the CDR3 is TGTGCCAGCAGCCCATATGGCGGTTCCTACACCTTC. It translates to CASSPYGGSYTF. Looking up the rest from reference TRBV7-8 and TRBJ1-2 gives the full variable domain: GAGVSQSPRYKVAKRGQDVALRCDPISGHVSLFWYQQALGQGPEFLTYFQNEAQLDKSGLPSDRFFAERPEGSVSTLKIQRTQQEDSAVYLCASSPYGGSYTFGSGTRLTVV.

The gene calls are TRBV11-2 and TRBJ1-4; 7 nucleotides align to TRBD1. V shed 5 bases, J shed 7 bases, and the junction held 16 bases outside the gene matches. CDR1 is SGHAT, CDR2 FQNNGV, per germline. The CDR3 spans 17 residues. CDR3 DNA: TGTGCCAGCAGCCCATTAGGCTCGACAGGGTTGGGTGAAAAACTGTTTTTT. The encoded protein is CASSPLGSTGLGEKLFF.

This clone was detected a few times. CDR3 sequence reads: CASRGTSGSYEQYF. CDR3 bases: TGTGCCAGCAGAGGGACTAGCGGCTCCTACGAGCAGTACTTC. This chain joins TRBV6-1 and TRBJ2-7, with TRBD2 matching 11 bases. Germline CDR1 is MNHNS and CDR2 is SASEGT. V dropped 6 bases and J dropped 0; count of bases not matched to a gene: 1. This CDR3 has 14 amino acids.

The chain carries TRBV7-8 and TRBJ1-2; the match to TRBD1 covers 7 bases. Germline assignment: CDR1 SGHVS and CDR2 FQNEAQ. The CDR3 runs to 13 residues. Trimming removed 6 bases from V and 8 bases from J; junction bases left unmatched: 9. The CDR3 protein is CASSFDRAEGYTF. CDR3 DNA sequence: TGTGCCAGCAGTTTTGACAGGGCGGAGGGCTACACCTTC.

The J gene is TRBJ1-2, the V gene TRBV4-2, with unresolved D. The V gene lost 0 bases and the J gene lost 0 bases, with 11 bases spanning the gap. The CDR3 is 16 residues long. Germline V gene data show CDR1 as LGHNA and CDR2 as YNFKEQ. The CDR3 reads CASSQDHSPSNYGYTF. In nucleotides, the CDR3 is TGTGCCAGCAGCCAAGATCACAGTCCCTCTAACTATGGCTACACCTTC.

Judged by abundance, this clone is medium-sized. V gene TRBV6-4 combines with J gene TRBJ2-3; 10 nucleotides agree with TRBD2. V shed 5 bases, J shed 2 bases, and the junction held 4 bases outside the gene matches. Germline V gene data show CDR1 as MRHNA and CDR2 as SNTAGT. CDR3 length: 15 amino acids. The CDR3 reads CASSPSGGTTDTQYF. For the CDR3, the DNA is TGTGCCAGCAGTCCTAGCGGGGGTACCACAGATACGCAGTATTTT.

The chain employs TRBV5-5 and TRBJ1-6, with D unresolved. Germline V gene lookup returns CDR1 SGHKS and CDR2 YYEKEE (reference sequence). The CDR3 has 12 amino acids. V was pared by 5 bases and J by 12 bases, with 12 bases between. The CDR3 DNA is TGTGCCAGCAGGGCCCGGGAGAGACCCCTCCACTTT. Residues: CASRARERPLHF.